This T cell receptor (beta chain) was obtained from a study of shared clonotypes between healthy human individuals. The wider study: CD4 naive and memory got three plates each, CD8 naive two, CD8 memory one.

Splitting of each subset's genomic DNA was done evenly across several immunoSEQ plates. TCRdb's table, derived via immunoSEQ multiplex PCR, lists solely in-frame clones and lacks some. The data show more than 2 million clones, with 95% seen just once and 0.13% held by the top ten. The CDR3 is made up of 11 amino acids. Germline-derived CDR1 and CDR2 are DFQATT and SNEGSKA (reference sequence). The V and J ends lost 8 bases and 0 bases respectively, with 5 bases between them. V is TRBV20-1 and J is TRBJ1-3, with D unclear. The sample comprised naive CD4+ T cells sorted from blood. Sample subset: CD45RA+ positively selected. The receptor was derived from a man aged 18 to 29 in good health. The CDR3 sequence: CSSNSGNTIYF. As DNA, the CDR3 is TGCAGTTCCAACTCTGGAAACACCATATATTTT.